This paragraph covers one TCR beta chain sequence. This sample is drawn from a study of type 1 and type 2 diabetes patients. The PCR template was genomic DNA. Multiplex PCR with 30 forward and 13 reverse primers amplified the TCR beta CDR3. A single record per CDR3 protein comes from TCRdb applying MiXCR to the multiplex PCR reads. The sample lists more than 250,000 distinct CDR3 sequences, roughly 44% occurring once. The CDR3 totals 15 residues. The trim removed 8 bases at V and 2 bases at J, leaving 9 bases unmatched. From germline, CDR1 is MDHEN and CDR2 SYDVKM. This sequence joins TRBV28 and TRBJ2-7; 10 bases agree with TRBD1. This receptor was obtained from a man aged 18 to 30 with type 2 diabetes. The sample comprised peripheral blood mononuclear cells (PBMCs). CDR3: CASGDRGPLPYEQYF. The CDR3, as DNA: TGTGCCAGCGGGGACAGGGGCCCTTTACCCTACGAGCAGTACTTC.